This T cell receptor beta chain was captured in a study of cytomegalovirus exposure and HLA in healthy donors. The length of the CDR3 is 14 residues. The V gene end was trimmed by 3 bases and the J gene end by 7 bases; junction bases not matched to a gene: 6. CDR1 and CDR2 (germline): LNHDA, SQIVND (reference sequence). This PCR relied on a set of 60 Vbeta primers and 13 Jbeta primers. Method: immunoSEQ multiplex PCR; TCRdb's copy keeps in-frame clones and lacks some. The sample holds 170,000 or so clones, roughly three quarters seen once. The genes are TRBV19 and TRBJ1-5, with 7 bases that match TRBD1. This sequence was found in a male donor in good health and CMV-seronegative. The specimen sequenced was PBMCs. CDR3 DNA sequence: TGTGCCAGTAGTATGAGTAAAGGGGGCCAGCCCCAGCATTTT. This translates into CASSMSKGGQPQHF.